These 30 T cell receptor beta chains originate from one sample sequenced in a study of response to subunit inactivated influenza vaccine. TCRdb re-derived calls from the RT-PCR reads in MiXCR, one entry per CDR3 protein. Among 500,000 or so distinct CDR3 sequences listed, 15% to 20% were seen once. The input for sequencing was CD4+ T cells sorted from PBMCs, taken 23 months after vaccination. The receptors were sampled from a man aged 45 to 75 who received an inactivated influenza vaccine.

This clonotype has only a few counts. The chain employs TRBV27 and TRBJ2-5; D might be TRBD2 (6 bases). With 3 bases removed from V and 3 bases from J, the gap between germline ends came to 8 bases. The CDR3 extends over 13 amino acids. Looked up from germline, CDR1 is MNHEY and CDR2 is SMNVEV (reference sequence). DNA for the CDR3: TGTGCCAGCAGTTTTTGGGGGGAAGAGACCCAGTACTTC. This gives the protein CASSFWGEETQYF.

Written as DNA, the CDR3 is TGCGCCAGCAGCCAAGAAGGAGAAAGGGGGAGGTTAAAATACACCGGGGAGCTGTTTTTT. Encoded protein: CASSQEGERGRLKYTGELFF. The rearrangement joins TRBV4-1 to TRBJ2-2; TRBD1 or TRBD2 may be the D gene (6 bases each). Germline-derived CDR1 and CDR2 are MGHRA and YSYEKL. This CDR3 spans 20 amino acids. With 0 bases removed from V and 3 bases from J, the gap between germline ends came to 23 bases.

The rearrangement links TRBV20-1 to TRBJ2-7; 14 bases agree with TRBD2. CDR1 DFQATT and CDR2 SNEGSKA come from the germline V gene (reference sequence). The CDR3 spans 14 residues. Losses at the gene ends were 5 bases for V and 2 bases for J; bases not matched to a gene: 2. The CDR3 sequence is CSARTSGGTYEQYF. In nucleotides, the CDR3 is TGCAGTGCTCGGACTAGCGGGGGGACCTACGAGCAGTACTTC.

This clonotype was observed a few times. V is TRBV2 and J is TRBJ2-2; TRBD1 matches 7 bases. V was clipped by 5 bases and J by 7 bases; unmatched bases: 7. From germline, CDR1 is SNHLY and CDR2 FYNNEI. CDR3 length: 14 residues. DNA for the CDR3: TGTGCCAGCAGTTTCCGACAGGGCGGCGGGGAGCTGTTTTTT. Its protein product is CASSFRQGGGELFF.

This clonotype was detected many times. This sequence joins TRBV4-3 and TRBJ2-3; 14 nucleotides match TRBD2. V lost 1 base and J lost 5; bases outside the gene matches: 5. This CDR3 spans 17 amino acids. Germline lookup yields CDR1 LGHNA and CDR2 YSLEER. CDR3 in DNA: TGCGCCAGCAGCCAAGTACATGGACTAGCGGGAGGAGATACGCAGTATTTT. Its translation: CASSQVHGLAGGDTQYF.

The sample holds a few counts of this clonotype. The rearrangement uses TRBV7-9 and TRBJ2-3, with 7 bases fitting TRBD1. V lost 4 bases and J lost 2; bases outside the gene matches: 12. This CDR3 region has 17 residues. CDR1 SEHNR and CDR2 FQNEAQ come from the germline V gene (reference sequence). The DNA for the CDR3 is TGTGCCAGCAGCTCACTTCCCGAGACAGGGCTCACAGATACGCAGTATTTT. It yields the protein CASSSLPETGLTDTQYF.

This chain links TRBV6-2 or TRBV6-3 with TRBJ1-4, with 8 nucleotides matching TRBD1. Per germline, CDR1 MNHEY and CDR2 SVGEGT. The junction had 5 bases not matched to a gene; V was cut back by 0 bases and J by 8 bases. This CDR3 contains 15 residues. Here the CDR3 reads CASSYSTGDLEKLFF. For the CDR3, the DNA is TGTGCCAGCAGTTACTCGACAGGGGACCTCGAAAAACTGTTTTTT.

The chain recombines TRBV29-1 with TRBJ2-1; 10 positions match TRBD2. With V trimmed by 7 bases and J by 4 bases, 10 bases remained unmatched. Germline V CDR1 and CDR2: SQVTM, ANQGSEA. The CDR3 runs 15 residues. CDR3 residues: CSAQEGLAIYNEQFF. The DNA for the CDR3 is TGCAGCGCCCAGGAGGGACTAGCGATTTACAATGAGCAGTTCTTC.

DNA of the CDR3: TGTGCCAGCAGCCTCAGGACAGGGGGCGATGAGACCCAGTACTTC. It specifies CASSLRTGGDETQYF. The chain uses TRBV11-2 and TRBJ2-5; TRBD1 matches at 11 bases. V gave up 5 bases and J gave up 5 bases; unmatched junction bases: 7. The germline gives CDR1 SGHAT, CDR2 FQNNGV. The CDR3 contains 15 residues. Based on the CDR3 plus reference TRBV11-2 and TRBJ2-5, the full variable domain is EAGVAQSPRYKIIEKRQSVAFWCNPISGHATLYWYQQILGQGPKLLIQFQNNGVVDDSQLPKDRFSAERLKGVDSTLKIQPAKLEDSAVYLCASSLRTGGDETQYFGPGTRLLVL.

This clonotype showed up many times. One end of the junction varies from germline; a read error may be responsible. CDR3 nucleotides: TGTGCCAGCAGTCTTGCGGGACAGAGGAACACTGAAGCTTTCTTT. Its translation: CASSLAGQRNTEAFF. The J gene is TRBJ1-1, the V gene TRBV5-1; TRBD1 aligns across 7 bases. This CDR3 spans 15 amino acids. Germline-derived CDR1 and CDR2 are SGHRS and YFSETQ.

This clonotype was seen at least ten times. The rearrangement joins TRBV7-8 to TRBJ2-1; 9 bases align to TRBD1. This CDR3 region has 15 residues. Germline V gene sequence: CDR1 SGHVS, CDR2 FQNEAQ. Trimming took 5 bases from V and 9 from J; bases not matched to a gene: 11. The DNA for the CDR3 is TGTGCCAGCAGCCCGACAGGGGGATGGGCAGTTGAGCAGTTCTTC. It codes for CASSPTGGWAVEQFF.

This clonotype has only one observation. The J gene is TRBJ2-1, the V gene TRBV5-1; tentatively, D is TRBD1 (5 bases). This CDR3 comprises 12 residues. Germline assignment: CDR1 SGHRS and CDR2 YFSETQ. V lost 4 bases to trimming and J lost 6 bases, with 8 bases between them. The CDR3 spells CASSVTVNEQFF. The CDR3 nucleotides are TGCGCCAGCAGCGTGACAGTCAATGAGCAGTTCTTC.

Only a few counts were recorded for this clonotype. The V call is TRBV12-3 or TRBV12-4, the J call TRBJ2-6, with TRBD2 as a possible D gene (6 bases). V gave up 6 bases and J gave up 0 bases, with 15 bases separating them. The CDR3 loop spans 17 amino acids. CDR3 nucleotides: TGTGCCAGCAGCCGTGGGGGACTGAACTCTGGGGCCAACGTCCTGACTTTC. Protein product: CASSRGGLNSGANVLTF.

The table lists this clonotype with a few counts. This chain joins TRBV24-1 and TRBJ2-1, with 9 bases fitting TRBD1. Looked up from germline, CDR1 is KGHDR and CDR2 is SFDVKD. The CDR3 consists of 16 residues. Trimming took 3 bases from V and 0 from J; bases not matched to a gene: 2. CDR3 in amino acids: CATSDGQGSSYNEQFF. The CDR3 bases are TGTGCCACCAGTGATGGACAGGGGAGCTCCTACAATGAGCAGTTCTTC.

This clonotype has just a few counts. CDR3: CSARPPRVRDVSAGELFF. The DNA for the CDR3 is TGCAGTGCTAGACCACCTCGGGTGAGGGATGTGTCGGCCGGGGAGCTGTTTTTT. The chain couples TRBV20-1 to TRBJ2-2, with TRBD2 as a possible D gene (5 bases). V gave up 2 bases and J gave up 6 bases, with 25 bases separating them. This CDR3 region has 18 residues. Germline V gene lookup returns CDR1 DFQATT and CDR2 SNEGSKA (reference sequence).

This chain links TRBV12-3 or TRBV12-4 with TRBJ2-2, with TRBD2 as a possible D gene (7 bases). The CDR3 contains 15 residues. The V end was cut by 8 bases, the J end by 1 base, with 14 bases between. The CDR3 loop is CASSSGTQNTGELFF. The DNA for the CDR3 is TGTGCCAGCTCAAGCGGGACACAGAACACCGGGGAGCTGTTTTTT.

This clonotype was detected many times. The V and J genes are TRBV5-1 and TRBJ2-3, with D possibly being TRBD2 (5 bases). V was cut by 1 base and J by 5 bases, with 8 bases left in between. The CDR3 loop spans 13 amino acids. Germline CDR1 reads SGHRS; CDR2 reads YFSETQ. As DNA, the CDR3 is TGCGCCAGCAGCTTGATAGAGGGAGATACGCAGTATTTT. It is translated as CASSLIEGDTQYF.

The rearrangement links TRBV20-1 to TRBJ1-3, with D possibly TRBD1 on 5 matching bases. This CDR3 region has 12 residues. The V end was cut by 4 bases, the J end by 4 bases, with 8 bases between. Germline V CDR1 and CDR2: DFQATT, SNEGSKA (reference sequence). In nucleotides, the CDR3 is TGCAGTGCTACAGGGATGGGAAACACCATATATTTT. Residues: CSATGMGNTIYF.

This chain uses TRBV20-1 with TRBJ1-1; no reliable D call. Germline CDR1 and CDR2: DFQATT and SNEGSKA (reference sequence). CDR3 length: 14 residues. Between the trimmed V and J ends, which lost 1 base and 0 bases, there was a span of 9 bases. CDR3 sequence: CSARALGLNTEAFF. The CDR3 coding sequence is TGCAGTGCTAGAGCCCTGGGCCTGAACACTGAAGCTTTCTTT.

This clonotype occurred a few times. J is TRBJ2-7 and V is TRBV5-1, with TRBD2 matching 9 bases. Trimming removed 4 bases from V and 5 bases from J; junction bases left unmatched: 7. The V gene's germline CDR1 is SGHRS and CDR2 YFSETQ. The CDR3 has 14 amino acids. The DNA for the CDR3 is TGCGCCAGCAGCATAAGGACTAGCGTGGACGAGCAGTACTTC. This translates into CASSIRTSVDEQYF.

The chain has TRBV6-2 or TRBV6-3 and TRBJ2-2; D is possibly TRBD2 (5 bases). The CDR3 loop spans 15 amino acids. V lost 2 bases, J lost 4 bases, and 11 bases lay in between. Germline CDR1 is MNHEY and CDR2 is SVGEGT. The CDR3 bases are TGTGCCAGCAGTTACGCGCGGGCCCTCACCGGGGAGCTGTTTTTT. Translating it yields CASSYARALTGELFF.

This clonotype was observed at least ten times. This sequence joins TRBV9 and TRBJ1-1; D remains ambiguous. V lost 3 bases and J 0 bases, leaving 9 bases between the germline ends. The CDR3 is 14 amino acids. Looked up from germline, CDR1 is SGDLS and CDR2 is YYNGEE. The CDR3 spells CASSASSLNTEAFF. The CDR3 DNA follows: TGTGCCAGCAGCGCGTCCTCCTTGAACACTGAAGCTTTCTTT.

This clonotype was counted at least ten times. The chain joins TRBV12-3 or TRBV12-4 to TRBJ2-3; D may be TRBD2 (7 bases). V lost 1 base to trimming and J lost 5 bases, with 19 bases between them. The CDR3 has 17 amino acids. CDR3 nucleotide sequence: TGTGCCAGCAGTTTAGGGGGGCAGCGGGGACCACAAGATACGCAGTATTTT. It specifies CASSLGGQRGPQDTQYF.

This clonotype was picked up many times. The chain joins TRBV7-2 to TRBJ1-2, with a possible D match to TRBD1 (5 bases). Germline CDR1 and CDR2: SGHTA and FQGNSA. This CDR3 has 15 residues. The ends were cut back, 5 bases at V and 7 bases at J, with 20 bases in the middle. The DNA of the CDR3 is TGTGCCAGCAGCCCCTCACAAGCAGGGAGCGGTGGCTACACCTTC. Protein sequence: CASSPSQAGSGGYTF.

This rearrangement joins TRBV18 to TRBJ2-2; 8 positions match TRBD2. The J segment lost 0 bases and the V segment lost 6 bases, leaving 6 bases of the junction unmatched. Germline CDR1 KGHSH, CDR2 LQKENI. The CDR3 contains 16 residues. The CDR3 DNA is TGTGCCAGCTCCCCTACTAGCGGAACGAACACCGGGGAGCTGTTTTTT. Translated: CASSPTSGTNTGELFF.

There are many counts of this clonotype. The J gene is TRBJ2-3, the V gene TRBV27, with no clear D. Germline V lookup: CDR1 MNHEY, CDR2 SMNVEV (reference sequence). The CDR3 sequence is 13 residues long. V was clipped by 5 bases and J by 1 base, with 7 bases between them. The CDR3 DNA follows: TGTGCCAGCAGTCCTACCCGCACAGATACGCAGTATTTT. Translating gives CASSPTRTDTQYF.

This clonotype was seen more than once but under ten times. The J gene is TRBJ1-1, the V gene TRBV20-1; D uncertain. Between the trimmed V and J ends, which lost 3 bases and 6 bases, there was a span of 20 bases. The CDR3 length is 15 residues. Germline V gives CDR1 DFQATT, CDR2 SNEGSKA (reference sequence). CDR3 protein: CSARTQGNAIPEAFF. In DNA, the CDR3 is TGCAGTGCTAGGACACAAGGGAATGCGATCCCTGAAGCTTTCTTT.

The genes are TRBV6-5 and TRBJ2-7, with D possibly matching TRBD2 (6 bases). Trimming cost V 5 bases and J 3 bases, with 14 bases left between them. This CDR3 is built from 14 residues. Germline CDR1 reads MNHEY; CDR2 reads SVGAGI. The CDR3 DNA reads TGTGCCAGCAGTACTTCCGGGACTTACTACGAGCAGTACTTC. Translated, it gives CASSTSGTYYEQYF.

This chain connects TRBV19 to TRBJ2-2, with 10 bases that match TRBD1. The CDR3 spans 15 residues. Looked up from germline, CDR1 is LNHDA and CDR2 is SQIVND (reference sequence). V trimming: 8 bases; J trimming: 2 bases; junction bases outside the gene matches: 5. The CDR3 here is CASFGTGANTGELFF. DNA of the CDR3: TGTGCCAGTTTTGGGACAGGGGCTAACACCGGGGAGCTGTTTTTT.

This clonotype was detected many times. This rearrangement joins TRBV5-1 to TRBJ2-6, with D perhaps TRBD2 (6 bases). Germline CDR1 SGHRS, CDR2 YFSETQ. Trimming took off 2 bases at V and 4 bases at J, with 10 bases between the two ends. This CDR3 is built from 15 residues. The CDR3 sequence: CASSFGGPGANVLTF. CDR3 nucleotides: TGCGCCAGCAGCTTTGGAGGGCCCGGGGCCAACGTCCTGACTTTC. The full variable domain, rest sourced from reference TRBV5-1 and TRBJ2-6, is KAGVTQTPRYLIKTRGQQVTLSCSPISGHRSVSWYQQTPGQGLQFLFEYFSETQRNKGNFPGRFSGRQFSNSRSEMNVSTLELGDSALYLCASSFGGPGANVLTFGAGSRLTVL.